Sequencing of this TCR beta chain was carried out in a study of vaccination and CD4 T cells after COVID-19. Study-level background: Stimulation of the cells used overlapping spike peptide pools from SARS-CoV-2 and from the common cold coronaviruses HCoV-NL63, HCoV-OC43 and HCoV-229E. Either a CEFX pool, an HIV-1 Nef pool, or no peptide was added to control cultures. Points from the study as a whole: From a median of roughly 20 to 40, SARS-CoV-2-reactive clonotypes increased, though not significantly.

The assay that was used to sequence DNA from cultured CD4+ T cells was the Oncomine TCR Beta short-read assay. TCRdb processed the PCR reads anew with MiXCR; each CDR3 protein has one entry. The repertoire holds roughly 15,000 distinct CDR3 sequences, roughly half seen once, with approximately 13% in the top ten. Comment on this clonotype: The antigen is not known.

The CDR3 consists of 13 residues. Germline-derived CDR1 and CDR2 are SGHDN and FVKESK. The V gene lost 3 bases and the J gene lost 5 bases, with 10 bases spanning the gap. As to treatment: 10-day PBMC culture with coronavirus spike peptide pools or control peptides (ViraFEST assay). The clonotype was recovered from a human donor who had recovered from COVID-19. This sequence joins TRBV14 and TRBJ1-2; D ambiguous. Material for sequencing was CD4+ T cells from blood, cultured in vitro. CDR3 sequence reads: CASSQGGPYGYTF. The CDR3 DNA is TGTGCCAGCAGCCAGGGCGGCCCGTATGGCTACACCTTC.